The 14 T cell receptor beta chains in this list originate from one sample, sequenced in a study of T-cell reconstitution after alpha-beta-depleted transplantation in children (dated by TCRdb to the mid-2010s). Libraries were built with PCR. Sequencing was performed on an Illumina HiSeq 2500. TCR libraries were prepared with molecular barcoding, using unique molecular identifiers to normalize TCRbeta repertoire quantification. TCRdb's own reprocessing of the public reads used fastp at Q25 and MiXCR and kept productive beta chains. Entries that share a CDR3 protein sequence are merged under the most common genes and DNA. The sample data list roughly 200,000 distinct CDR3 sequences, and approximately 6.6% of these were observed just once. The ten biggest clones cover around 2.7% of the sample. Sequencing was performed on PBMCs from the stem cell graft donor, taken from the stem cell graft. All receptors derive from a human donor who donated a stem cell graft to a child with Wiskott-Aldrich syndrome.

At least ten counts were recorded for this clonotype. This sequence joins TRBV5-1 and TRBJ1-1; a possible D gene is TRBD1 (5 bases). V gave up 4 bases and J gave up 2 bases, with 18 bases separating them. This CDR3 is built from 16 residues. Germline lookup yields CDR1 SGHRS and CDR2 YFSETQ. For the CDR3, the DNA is TGCGCCAGCAGCCCTCTCTTGACAGAGAGCAACACTGAAGCTTTCTTT. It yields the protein CASSPLLTESNTEAFF. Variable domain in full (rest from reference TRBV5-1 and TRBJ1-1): KAGVTQTPRYLIKTRGQQVTLSCSPISGHRSVSWYQQTPGQGLQFLFEYFSETQRNKGNFPGRFSGRQFSNSRSEMNVSTLELGDSALYLCASSPLLTESNTEAFFGQGTRLTVV.

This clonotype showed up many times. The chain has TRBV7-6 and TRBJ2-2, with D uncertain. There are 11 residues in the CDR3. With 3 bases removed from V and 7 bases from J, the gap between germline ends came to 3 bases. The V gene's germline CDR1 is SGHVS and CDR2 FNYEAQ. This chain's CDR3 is CASSFGGELFF. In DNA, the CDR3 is TGTGCCAGCAGCTTCGGCGGGGAGCTGTTTTTT.

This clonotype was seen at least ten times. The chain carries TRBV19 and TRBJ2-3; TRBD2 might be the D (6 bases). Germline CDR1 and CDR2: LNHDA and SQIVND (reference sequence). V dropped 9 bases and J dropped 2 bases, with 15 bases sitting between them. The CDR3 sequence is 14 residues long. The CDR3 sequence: CASTGTHTTDTQYF. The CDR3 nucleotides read TGTGCCAGCACCGGGACTCATACCACAGATACGCAGTATTTT.

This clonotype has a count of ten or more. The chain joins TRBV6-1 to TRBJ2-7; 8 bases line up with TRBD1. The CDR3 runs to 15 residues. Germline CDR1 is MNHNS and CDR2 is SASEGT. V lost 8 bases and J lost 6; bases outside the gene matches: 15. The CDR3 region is CASVRLPRGPTEQYF. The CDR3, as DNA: TGTGCCAGCGTCCGCCTACCCAGGGGGCCAACCGAGCAGTACTTC.

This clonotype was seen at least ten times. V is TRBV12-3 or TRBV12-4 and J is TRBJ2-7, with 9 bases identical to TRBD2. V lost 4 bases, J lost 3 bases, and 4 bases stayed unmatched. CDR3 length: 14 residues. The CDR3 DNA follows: TGTGCCAGCAGTTCCAATAGCGGGAGCTACGAGCAGTACTTC. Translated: CASSSNSGSYEQYF.

CDR3 protein: CAAGPFSGNTIYF. The CDR3 DNA is TGTGCCGCAGGGCCCTTCTCCGGAAACACCATATATTTT. The gene calls are TRBV25-1 and TRBJ1-3; D is perhaps TRBD1 (5 bases). The V end was cut by 11 bases, the J end by 4 bases, with 15 bases between. The CDR3 consists of 13 residues. The germline V gene has CDR1 MGHDK and CDR2 SYGVNS.

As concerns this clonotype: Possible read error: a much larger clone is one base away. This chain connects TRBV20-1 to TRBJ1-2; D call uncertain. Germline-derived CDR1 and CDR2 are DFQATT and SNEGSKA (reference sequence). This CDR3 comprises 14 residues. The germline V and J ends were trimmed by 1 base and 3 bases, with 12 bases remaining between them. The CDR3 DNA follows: TGCAGTGCTAGAGGTCCGGGGATTGACTATGGCTACACCTTC. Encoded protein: CSARGPGIDYGYTF.

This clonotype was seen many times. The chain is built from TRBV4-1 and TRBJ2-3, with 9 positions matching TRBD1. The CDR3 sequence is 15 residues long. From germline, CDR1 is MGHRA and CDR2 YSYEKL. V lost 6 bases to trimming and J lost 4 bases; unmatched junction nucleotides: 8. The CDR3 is CASRMGQGVADTQYF. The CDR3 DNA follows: TGCGCCAGCAGAATGGGACAGGGTGTCGCAGATACGCAGTATTTT.

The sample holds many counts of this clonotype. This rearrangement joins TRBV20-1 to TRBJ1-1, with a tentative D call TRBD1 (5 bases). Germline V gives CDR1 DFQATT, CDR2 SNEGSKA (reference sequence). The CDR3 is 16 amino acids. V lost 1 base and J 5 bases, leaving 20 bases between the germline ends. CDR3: CSARGGGASGGTEAFF. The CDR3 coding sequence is TGCAGTGCTAGAGGGGGTGGTGCGTCGGGGGGGACTGAAGCTTTCTTT.

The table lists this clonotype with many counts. CDR3 coding DNA: TGTGCCAGCGCTCCGGGACGGTCGAACACTGAAGCTTTCTTT. As protein: CASAPGRSNTEAFF. This chain links TRBV25-1 with TRBJ1-1; possible D gene TRBD1, 5 bases. The CDR3 has 14 amino acids. Looked up from germline, CDR1 is MGHDK and CDR2 is SYGVNS. V was pared by 8 bases and J by 1 base, with 14 bases between.

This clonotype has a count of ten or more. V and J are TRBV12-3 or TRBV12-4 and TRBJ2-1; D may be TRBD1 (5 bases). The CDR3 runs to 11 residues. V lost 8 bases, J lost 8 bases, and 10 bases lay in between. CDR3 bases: TGTGCCAGCGGTGAAGGGGATGAGCAGTTCTTC. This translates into CASGEGDEQFF.

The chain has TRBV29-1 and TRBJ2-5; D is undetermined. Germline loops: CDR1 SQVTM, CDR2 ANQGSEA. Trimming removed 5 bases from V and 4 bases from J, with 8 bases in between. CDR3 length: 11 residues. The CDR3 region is CSVLGLETQYF. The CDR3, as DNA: TGCAGCGTTCTGGGATTAGAGACCCAGTACTTC.

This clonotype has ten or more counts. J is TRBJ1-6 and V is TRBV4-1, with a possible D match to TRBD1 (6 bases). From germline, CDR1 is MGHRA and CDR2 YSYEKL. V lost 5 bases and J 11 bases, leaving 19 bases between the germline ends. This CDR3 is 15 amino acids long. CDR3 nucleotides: TGCGCCAGCAGCGTACACAGGGTCGAGAGGGCACCCCTCCACTTT. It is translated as CASSVHRVERAPLHF.

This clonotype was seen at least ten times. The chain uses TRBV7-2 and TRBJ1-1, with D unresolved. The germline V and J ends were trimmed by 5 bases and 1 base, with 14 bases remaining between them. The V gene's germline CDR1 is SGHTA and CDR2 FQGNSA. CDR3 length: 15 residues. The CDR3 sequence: CASSQTFFENTEAFF. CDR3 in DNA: TGTGCCAGCAGCCAGACGTTTTTTGAGAACACTGAAGCTTTCTTT.